This T cell receptor beta chain emerged from a study of blood T cell repertoires in COVID-19. In the study overall: Sites across the United States, Italy and Spain contributed samples from acute and convalescent COVID-19.

The CDR3 totals 15 residues. The V end lost 5 bases, the J end lost 6 bases, and 14 bases lay between the germline ends. The germline V gene encodes CDR1 SGHTA and CDR2 FQGNSA. Authors' analysis steps: Counts of nucleated cells, estimated from reference gene primer amplification, were obtained. Clones were read by immunoSEQ multiplex PCR, and TCRdb kept only the in-frame ones, dropping some. V and J calls and clone size come straight from that table; D and trimming were deduced from the DNA. The data show fewer than 250,000 clones, approximately 86% seen once. The sequenced sample was peripheral blood. The chain uses TRBV7-2 and TRBJ1-6; possibly TRBD1 for D (5 bases). This sequence was found in a man between 25 and 39 years old with acute or convalescent COVID-19. CDR3: CASSISGLSNSPLHF. CDR3 sequence (DNA): TGTGCCAGCAGCATTTCAGGGTTGAGTAATTCACCCCTCCACTTT.